Sequencing of this T cell receptor (beta chain) was carried out in a study of shared clonotypes between healthy human individuals (dated by TCRdb to the early 2020s). Background for the entire study: The cohort included three men and a couple of women between 18 and 49 years of age. Per donor, three plates each were used for CD4 naive and CD4 memory, two for CD8 naive, and one for CD8 memory. Leukapheresis yielded between about 0.94 and 9.5 billion PBMCs per donor. Libraries were prepared and TCR repertoires were sequenced by different laboratories using diverse techniques, in order to increase sequencing depth and limit assay-specific biases. Blood TCR repertoires of a handful of healthy adults were deeply sequenced to estimate repertoire size and the extent of clonotype sharing between individuals. Overall study outcomes, separate from this receptor: Based on pairwise subsampling, the degree of clonotype sharing among donors was expected to be affected by sequencing depth. Sharing across a handful of donors was observed for about 5% of naive CD4, under 4% of naive CD8, 2% to 2.5% of memory CD4, and 0.4% of memory CD8 clonotypes. Compared with non-shared clonotypes, the clonotypes found in all four sorted-subset donors had higher generation probabilities. Estimated clonotype richness was generally larger for naive than for memory subsets. Because the study included only a small number of donors, the genetic and exposure-history diversity represented was limited. Sampling was limited to blood, and TCR repertoires in tissue likely differ from TCR repertoires in blood. Incomplete sequencing was indicated by rarefaction of sorted-subset datasets, despite the large sequencing depth.

As concerns this clone: Its antigen is still unknown. No base quality values were provided; no much bigger clone lies one nucleotide off.

V loses 6 bases of germline sequence and J loses 3 bases, and the interval between the two ends is 6 bases. CDR1 is given as LGHNT and CDR2 as FRNRAP, both from the germline V gene. The CDR3 spans 12 residues, from the cysteine through the phenylalanine. Only the CDR3 DNA stays, 36 bases, in frame from base 1. Using the deep immunoSEQ assay, TCR CDR3 regions were amplified from genomic DNA by multiplex PCR. Genomic DNA extracted from each cell subset was distributed evenly over all wells of several immunoSEQ 96-well plates, and each plate served as one replicate. For sorted subsets, approximately 210 ng genomic DNA, equal to 25,000 to 35,000 T cell genomes, was loaded into each replicate PCR. Purified libraries were measured with a Qubit 3.0 fluorometer, size-checked on a Bioanalyzer 2100, and measured again with the KAPA Library Quantification kit. Every immunoSEQ 96-well plate was sequenced on a separate single-read 150-cycle Illumina NextSeq 550 flow cell. In the original analysis: The immunoSEQ output contained only junctional sequences without quality scores, so filtering could not match that applied to full-length reads. Sequences were annotated with PyIR, a Python wrapper for IgBLAST v1.9, using IMGT germline references to assign V/J genes and CDR3. Reads were removed for weak V/J assignments (E-value above 1e-6), missing CDR3, stop codons, out-of-frame junctions, or ambiguous translated residues. A V3J clonotype was defined by an identical inferred V gene, J gene, and CDR3 amino acid sequence. Percentage overlap between repertoires was computed as shared unique clonotypes divided by the size of the smaller repertoire. RTK rarefaction, the Chao1 estimator, and Recon v2.1 estimates of unobserved clonotypes were used to assess repertoire richness. Generation probabilities for all TCRbeta clonotypes obtained by the gDNA method from several donors were computed using OLGA. Here the immuneACCESS table is served through TCRdb, limited to in-frame sequences with V and J called. Missing clones are a known gap in these copies; in checked studies unresolved V genes cover under half, and the rest lacks a known reason. The V and J calls and the clone size are those of that table, but D and trimming were determined from the DNA. Across this sample there are over 800,000 clones, with 80% to 95% seen only once. The ten largest clonotypes hold nearly 25% of the sample.

CD8 naive samples were CD45RO-negative cells positively selected for CCR7, giving a CD45RA+CCR7+ population that excluded TemRA cells. The donors were healthy, HIV-negative adults with no recently reported acute infections or vaccinations. All donors were Caucasian adults living in Nashville, Tennessee, USA. After blood collection by leukapheresis, PBMCs were isolated using Ficoll-Histopaque density gradient centrifugation and then cryopreserved in the vapor phase of liquid nitrogen. Analytical flow cytometry was used to check the purity and quantity of every magnetically sorted T cell population. Each sorted fraction had its genomic DNA isolated and then quantified by UV absorbance on a Nanodrop 2000c.

This receptor chain uses TRBV12-5 and TRBJ2-1; D gene: possibly TRBD2, on 5 matching bases. This sequence originates from a man aged 25-40 years in good health. Sequenced: naive CD8+ T cells sorted from blood. Explained via the paper, the cell subset or site label denotes: CD45RA+CCR7+. The sequenced DNA: TGTGCTAGTGGACGGGGCTACAATGAGCAGTTCTTC. Protein translation: CASGRGYNEQFF.